Listed below are T cell receptor beta chains from one sample, sequenced in a study of circulating and synovial CD4+ cells in juvenile arthritis. The data were produced by immunoSEQ multiplex PCR, yet TCRdb's version contains in-frame clones alone and is incomplete. Among about 2,700 clones listed, 88% were seen once. Sequencing was carried out using HLA-DR+ CD4+ T cells from blood. The receptors were sampled from a human donor with juvenile idiopathic arthritis. Each CDR3 is given with its conserved first and last residue. A D gene is named only where the DNA matches it firmly. A clone size is listed for some rows: how often the clone was seen (once, few, many), or a class if it is expanded.

clone size,V gene,J gene,D gene,CDR3 length,CDR3 DNA,CDR3 protein
once,TRBV6-6,TRBJ2-7,NA,12,TGTGCCAGCAGTTACGAAGGCGGGGTACAGTACTTC,CASSYEGGVQYF
NA,TRBV11-3,TRBJ2-7,NA,14,TGTGCCAGCAGCTTGGGCGACAGCTCCTACGAGCAGTACTTC,CASSLGDSSYEQYF
NA,TRBV21-1,TRBJ2-1,NA,15,TGTGCCAGCAGCAAATCCTGGCTAGCAGTAAATGAGCAGTTCTTC,CASSKSWLAVNEQFF
NA,TRBV2,TRBJ2-1,TRBD2,15,TGTGCCAGCAGTTTGACTAGCGGAGCCTACAATGAGCAGTTCTTC,CASSLTSGAYNEQFF
NA,TRBV12-5,TRBJ1-3,NA,17,TGTGCTAGTGGTTTCTCCCGTCCTTTCCGCTCTGGAAACACCATATATTTT,CASGFSRPFRSGNTIYF
NA,TRBV5-1,TRBJ2-2,TRBD2,16,TGCGCCAGCAGCCCCCCTAGCGGGGTCAACACCGGGGAGCTGTTTTTT,CASSPPSGVNTGELFF
NA,TRBV6-5,TRBJ2-7,NA,14,TGTGCCAGCAGTTACTCAGGGGCAGCCTACGAGCAGTACTTC,CASSYSGAAYEQYF
NA,TRBV6-6,TRBJ2-7,NA,13,TGTGCCAGCAGCCGCGGGGAGCCGGGGGAGCAGTACTTC,CASSRGEPGEQYF
NA,TRBV11-2,TRBJ1-2,NA,16,TGTGCCAGCAGCTCTCCGCGGAGGGGTTTAATCTATGGCTACACCTTC,CASSSPRRGLIYGYTF
NA,TRBV14,TRBJ1-1,NA,13,TGTGCCAGCAGCCGACAGATAATAACTGAAGCTTTCTTT,CASSRQIITEAFF
NA,TRBV5-4,TRBJ2-5,TRBD1,13,TGTGCCAGCAGGACAGGGGGGAGGGAGACCCAGTACTTC,CASRTGGRETQYF
NA,TRBV11-2,TRBJ2-5,TRBD1,17,TGTGCCAGCAGACGACCCTTCAGGACAGGGTACCAAGAGACCCAGTACTTC,CASRRPFRTGYQETQYF
NA,TRBV29-1,TRBJ2-1,TRBD2,13,TGCAGCGTTGAACCCCGGGAGCGGGGTGAGCAGTTCTTC,CSVEPRERGEQFF
NA,TRBV7-2,TRBJ2-4,NA,17,TGTGCCAGCAGCTTTTTTGGGGCCGCTTTGGACAAAAACATTCAGTACTTC,CASSFFGAALDKNIQYF
NA,TRBV28,TRBJ2-7,NA,13,TGTGCCAGCAACGAGCGGTCTCGCTACGAGCAGTACTTC,CASNERSRYEQYF
NA,TRBV30,TRBJ2-3,TRBD2,13,TGTGCCTACACTAGCGGGAGCACAGATACGCAGTATTTT,CAYTSGSTDTQYF
NA,TRBV7-7,TRBJ2-7,NA,9,TGTGCTAAATCCTACGAGCAGTACTTC,CAKSYEQYF
NA,TRBV2,TRBJ2-7,NA,15,TGTGCCAGCACCCCGGACAGCCCTTTCTCCTACGAGCAGTACTTC,CASTPDSPFSYEQYF
NA,TRBV5-6,TRBJ2-7,NA,14,TGTGCCAGCAGCTTGGACCGGGACTTCTACGAGCAGTACTTC,CASSLDRDFYEQYF
once,TRBV19,TRBJ2-7,TRBD2,16,TGTGCCAGTTTAAGACTTGGGACTAGCGGAGCCAGTTATCAATACTTC,CASLRLGTSGASYQYF
NA,TRBV5-1,TRBJ2-1,NA,16,TGCGCCAGCATCTTGGATGGCAGGAACACCTACAATGAGCAGTTCTTC,CASILDGRNTYNEQFF
NA,TRBV7-3,TRBJ1-1,TRBD1,14,TGTGCCAGCAGCTTGGGGACAGAGAACACTGAAGCTTTCTTT,CASSLGTENTEAFF
few,TRBV18,TRBJ1-4,NA,16,TGTGCCAGCTCACCCCGGGGAGGCACGAGGAATGAAAAACTGTTTTTT,CASSPRGGTRNEKLFF
NA,TRBV7-9,TRBJ2-7,TRBD2,16,TGTGCCAGCAGCCCCGGGACTAGCGGGATTCAGGTCGAGCAGTACTTC,CASSPGTSGIQVEQYF
NA,TRBV7-2,TRBJ1-2,TRBD1,14,TGTGCCAGCAGCCCGGGGGACAGGGGGCTTGGCTACACCTTC,CASSPGDRGLGYTF
NA,TRBV5-5,TRBJ1-5,NA,17,TGTGCCAGCAGCTTGGTCGGTAGTCTGCTTGGCAATCAGCCCCAGCATTTT,CASSLVGSLLGNQPQHF
NA,TRBV9,TRBJ1-2,NA,14,TGTGCCAGCAGCGTAGCGGGGGGCCACTATGGCTACACCTTC,CASSVAGGHYGYTF
NA,TRBV6-5,TRBJ1-1,NA,12,TGTGCCAGCAGTTACGATGACAGTCGAGCTTTCTTT,CASSYDDSRAFF
once,TRBV6-5,TRBJ2-1,TRBD2,15,TGTGCCAGCAGCGAGAGACTAGCGGGCTACAATGAGCAGTTCTTC,CASSERLAGYNEQFF
NA,TRBV12-5,TRBJ2-2,NA,14,TGTGCTAGTGGTTTGGGACTTAACACCGGGGAGCTGTTTTTT,CASGLGLNTGELFF